This T cell receptor (beta chain) was obtained from a study of cytomegalovirus exposure and HLA in healthy donors. Broader study findings: The likely origin of a cluster of highly shared sequence variants was a sequencing artifact. In an earlier analysis, most TCR beta V segments were productive about 87% or about 30% of the time. Later genetic work tied a missense DCLRE1C variant to beta-chain V and J trimming. The majority of CMV-associated TCR beta chains were reported as apparently HLA-restricted in a later analysis.

Concerning this clone: Its antigen remains unidentified. One junction end does not reproduce the germline sequence, and a read error may be involved.

It was with 60 Vbeta and 13 Jbeta primers that the PCR ran. The protocol was immunoSEQ multiplex PCR, while the TCRdb copy is restricted to in-frame clones and leaves out a portion. The sample lists under 200,000 clones, almost 85% occurring once. The origin of this receptor is a man younger than 45 in good health and CMV-seronegative. Sequencing used PBMCs.

The CDR3 reads CATSRDTKTAPRF. The DNA of the CDR3 is TGTGCCACCAGCAGAGATACTAAGACAGCCCCCCGCTTC. The chain is built from TRBV15 and TRBJ2-7; maybe TRBD1 (5 bases). Germline V gives CDR1 LNHNV, CDR2 YYDKDF (reference sequence). The CDR3 covers 13 residues. The full variable domain, with the rest looked up from reference TRBV15 and TRBJ2-7, is DAMVIQNPRYQVTQFGKPVTLSCSQTLNHNVMYWYQQKSSQAPKLLFHYYDKDFNNEADTPDNFQSRRPNTSFCFLDIRSPGLGDTAMYLCATSRDTKTAPRFGPGTRLTVT.